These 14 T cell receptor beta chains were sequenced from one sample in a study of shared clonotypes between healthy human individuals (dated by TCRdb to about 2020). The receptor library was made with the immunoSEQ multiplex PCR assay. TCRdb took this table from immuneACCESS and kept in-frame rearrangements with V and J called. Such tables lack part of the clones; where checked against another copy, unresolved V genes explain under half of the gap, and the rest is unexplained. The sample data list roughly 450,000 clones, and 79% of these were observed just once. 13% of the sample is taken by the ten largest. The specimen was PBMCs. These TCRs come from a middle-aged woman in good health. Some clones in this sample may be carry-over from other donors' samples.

The CDR3 DNA is TGCGCCAGCAGCCAACCCCTCCAGAGCACAGATACGCAGTATTTT. It translates to CASSQPLQSTDTQYF. This chain links TRBV4-1 with TRBJ2-3, with D uncertain. V lost 2 bases to trimming and J lost 0 bases, with 9 bases between them. Looked up from germline, CDR1 is MGHRA and CDR2 is YSYEKL. The CDR3 is made up of 15 amino acids.

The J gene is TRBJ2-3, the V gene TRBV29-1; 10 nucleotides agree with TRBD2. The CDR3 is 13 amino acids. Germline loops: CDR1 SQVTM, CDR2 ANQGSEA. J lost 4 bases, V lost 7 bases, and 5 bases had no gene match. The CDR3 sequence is CSEEREGSDTQYF. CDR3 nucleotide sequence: TGCAGCGAGGAGCGGGAGGGTTCAGATACGCAGTATTTT.

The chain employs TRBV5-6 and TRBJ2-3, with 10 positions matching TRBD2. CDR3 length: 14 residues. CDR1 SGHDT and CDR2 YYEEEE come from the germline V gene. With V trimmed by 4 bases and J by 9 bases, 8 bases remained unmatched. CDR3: CASSRTSGGETQYF. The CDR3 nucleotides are TGTGCCAGCAGCCGGACTAGCGGAGGTGAGACGCAGTATTTT.

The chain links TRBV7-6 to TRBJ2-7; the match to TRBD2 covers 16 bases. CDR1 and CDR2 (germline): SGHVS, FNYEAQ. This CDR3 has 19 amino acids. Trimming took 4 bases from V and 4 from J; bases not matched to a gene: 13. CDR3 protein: CASSWESGLAGGPLYEQYF. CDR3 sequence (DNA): TGTGCCAGCAGCTGGGAGTCGGGACTAGCGGGAGGGCCTCTATACGAGCAGTACTTC.

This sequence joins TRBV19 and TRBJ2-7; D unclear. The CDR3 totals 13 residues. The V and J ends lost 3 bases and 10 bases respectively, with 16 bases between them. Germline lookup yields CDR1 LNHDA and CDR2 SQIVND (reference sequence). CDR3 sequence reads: CASSIPGISNQYF. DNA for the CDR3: TGTGCCAGTAGTATCCCTGGGATTTCGAATCAGTACTTC.

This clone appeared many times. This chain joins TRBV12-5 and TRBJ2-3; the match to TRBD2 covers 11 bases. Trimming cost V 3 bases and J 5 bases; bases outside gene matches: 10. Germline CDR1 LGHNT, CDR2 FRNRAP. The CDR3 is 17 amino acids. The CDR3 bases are TGTGCTAGTGGTTTCGCCCCTACTAGCGGGAGTGTAGATACGCAGTATTTT. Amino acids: CASGFAPTSGSVDTQYF.

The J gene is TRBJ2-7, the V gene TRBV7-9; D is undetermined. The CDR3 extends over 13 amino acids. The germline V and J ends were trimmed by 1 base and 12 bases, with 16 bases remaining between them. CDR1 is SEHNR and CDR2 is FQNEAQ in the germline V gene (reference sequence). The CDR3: CASSLGSATGPYF. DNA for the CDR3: TGTGCCAGCAGCTTAGGGTCTGCTACGGGTCCGTACTTC.

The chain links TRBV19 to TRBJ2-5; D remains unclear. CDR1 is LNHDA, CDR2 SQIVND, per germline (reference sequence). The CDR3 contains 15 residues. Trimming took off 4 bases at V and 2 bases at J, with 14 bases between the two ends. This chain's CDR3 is CASSSGPAGQETQYF. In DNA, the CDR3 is TGTGCCAGTAGTAGTGGCCCGGCCGGACAAGAGACCCAGTACTTC.

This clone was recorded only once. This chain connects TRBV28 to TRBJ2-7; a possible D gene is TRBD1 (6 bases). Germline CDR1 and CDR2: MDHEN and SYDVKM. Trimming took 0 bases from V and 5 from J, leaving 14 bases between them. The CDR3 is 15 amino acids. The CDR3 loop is CASSLWPRGGHEQYF. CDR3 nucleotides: TGTGCCAGCAGTTTATGGCCCCGAGGGGGTCACGAGCAGTACTTC.

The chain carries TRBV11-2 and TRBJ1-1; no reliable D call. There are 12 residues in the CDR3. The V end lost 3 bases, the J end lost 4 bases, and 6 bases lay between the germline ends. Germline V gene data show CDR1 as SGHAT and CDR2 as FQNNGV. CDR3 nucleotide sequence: TGTGCCAGCAGCTTCCCCCCCACTGAAGCTTTCTTT. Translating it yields CASSFPPTEAFF.

This CDR3 is CSVGPGGGEETQYF. In DNA form, the CDR3 reads TGCAGCGTTGGTCCGGGGGGAGGCGAAGAGACCCAGTACTTC. The rearrangement links TRBV29-1 to TRBJ2-5, with TRBD2 matching over 7 bases. Trimming removed 4 bases from V and 3 bases from J; junction bases left unmatched: 8. Germline CDR1 SQVTM, CDR2 ANQGSEA. The CDR3 has 14 residues.

DNA of the CDR3: TGTGCCAGCAGCTTACTCACAGGGGAATCTGGGGCCAACGTCCTGACTTTC. It is translated as CASSLLTGESGANVLTF. The rearrangement uses TRBV7-8 and TRBJ2-6; TRBD1 matches 7 bases. Germline V lookup: CDR1 SGHVS, CDR2 FQNEAQ. After removal of 2 bases from V and 1 base from J, the junction contained 5 bases not matched to a gene. The CDR3 contains 17 residues. Full variable domain (missing parts from reference TRBV7-8 and TRBJ2-6): GAGVSQSPRYKVAKRGQDVALRCDPISGHVSLFWYQQALGQGPEFLTYFQNEAQLDKSGLPSDRFFAERPEGSVSTLKIQRTQQEDSAVYLCASSLLTGESGANVLTFGAGSRLTVL.

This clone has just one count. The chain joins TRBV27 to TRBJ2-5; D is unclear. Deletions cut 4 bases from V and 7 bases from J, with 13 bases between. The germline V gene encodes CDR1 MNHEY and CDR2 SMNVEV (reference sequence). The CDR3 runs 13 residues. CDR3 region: CASSSLEAVTQYF. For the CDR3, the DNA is TGTGCCAGCAGTTCCCTAGAGGCGGTGACCCAGTACTTC.

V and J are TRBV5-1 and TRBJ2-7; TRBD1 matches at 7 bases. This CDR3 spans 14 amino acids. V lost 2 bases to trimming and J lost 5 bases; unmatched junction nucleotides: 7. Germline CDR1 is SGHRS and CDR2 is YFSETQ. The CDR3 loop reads CASSLQGFLDEQYF. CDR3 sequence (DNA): TGCGCCAGCAGCTTACAGGGGTTTTTGGACGAGCAGTACTTC.